Shown below are 31 T cell receptor beta chains from a single sample sequenced in a study of blood T cell repertoires in COVID-19. Clones were read by immunoSEQ multiplex PCR, and TCRdb kept only the in-frame ones, dropping some. The table records fewer than 300,000 clones, just over 85% of them present only once. The sequenced material came from PBMCs or T cells enriched from blood (not recorded which). The receptors originated from a man aged 18 to 29 who had recovered from COVID-19.

The J gene is TRBJ1-1, the V gene TRBV10-2, with D possibly TRBD1 on 6 matching bases. The germline V gene has CDR1 WSHSY and CDR2 SAAADI. Trimming stripped 11 bases from V and 4 bases from J, with 17 bases between. This CDR3 spans 13 amino acids. The CDR3, as DNA: TGCGCCGGAAGCAGGGGTTTGGGCACTGAAGCTTTCTTT. Residues: CAGSRGLGTEAFF.

The rearrangement links TRBV5-1 to TRBJ2-1; 9 nucleotides agree with TRBD2. The CDR3 contains 15 residues. The germline V gene has CDR1 SGHRS and CDR2 YFSETQ. Trimming removed 4 bases from V and 4 bases from J; junction bases left unmatched: 6. This chain's CDR3 is CASSPRSGSYNEQFF. Written as DNA, the CDR3 is TGCGCCAGCAGCCCCCGTAGCGGGAGTTACAATGAGCAGTTCTTC.

V usage is TRBV19 and J usage is TRBJ2-1; D is uncertain. The CDR3 extends over 12 amino acids. Germline lookup yields CDR1 LNHDA and CDR2 SQIVND (reference sequence). V lost 7 bases to trimming and J lost 3 bases, with 7 bases between them. The CDR3 is CASKSGYNEQFF. The DNA of the CDR3 is TGTGCCAGTAAGTCAGGCTACAATGAGCAGTTCTTC.

The chain employs TRBV30 and TRBJ1-5; perhaps TRBD1 as D (5 bases). The CDR3 covers 17 residues. CDR1 GTSNPN and CDR2 SVGIG come from the germline V gene (reference sequence). The ends were cut back, 2 bases at V and 0 bases at J, with 17 bases in the middle. The CDR3 bases are TGTGCCTGGAGTTGGGGCCGTAACTTCTCTAGCAATCAGCCCCAGCATTTT. Translation gives CAWSWGRNFSSNQPQHF.

This clone was seen a single time. The rearrangement links TRBV5-4 to TRBJ1-2, with 10 nucleotides matching TRBD1. The germline V gene has CDR1 SGHNT and CDR2 YYREEE (reference sequence). This CDR3 has 15 amino acids. Unmatched junction bases numbered 11, after V lost 4 bases and J lost 8 bases. CDR3 sequence reads: CASSPGQGPTGGYTF. The CDR3 nucleotides are TGTGCCAGCAGCCCGGGACAGGGGCCCACGGGGGGCTACACCTTC.

The chain has TRBV9 and TRBJ2-7; D possibly corresponds to TRBD2 (6 bases). With 0 bases removed from V and 6 bases from J, the gap between germline ends came to 13 bases. Germline V lookup: CDR1 SGDLS, CDR2 YYNGEE. The CDR3 length is 14 residues. CDR3 coding DNA: TGTGCCAGCAGCGTAGACCCAGGACTACGCGAGCAGTACTTC. This translates into CASSVDPGLREQYF.

The chain has TRBV2 and TRBJ2-7, with D maybe TRBD1 (5 bases). This CDR3 region has 15 residues. Germline V gene data show CDR1 as SNHLY and CDR2 as FYNNEI. The ends were cut back, 0 bases at V and 2 bases at J, with 11 bases in the middle. As DNA, the CDR3 is TGTGCCAGCAGTGAAGCGAGCAGGGAACCCTACGAGCAGTACTTC. This translates into CASSEASREPYEQYF.

The sample holds one count of this clone. The chain has TRBV7-9 and TRBJ1-3; D is uncertain. This CDR3 is 12 amino acids long. Trimming took 8 bases from V and 0 from J, leaving 5 bases between them. CDR1 and CDR2 from the germline V gene are SEHNR and FQNEAQ (reference sequence). The DNA for the CDR3 is TGTGCCAGCGGAGACTCTGGAAACACCATATATTTT. Amino acids: CASGDSGNTIYF.

The chain links TRBV2 to TRBJ1-6; 7 nucleotides align to TRBD1. Germline V gene sequence: CDR1 SNHLY, CDR2 FYNNEI. This CDR3 contains 17 residues. The junction had 24 bases not matched to a gene; V was cut back by 10 bases and J by 12 bases. For the CDR3, the DNA is TGTGCCACAGGGGGGGAAAAAGGCGAGGCAGCGGGGGAACCCCTCCACTTT. This encodes CATGGEKGEAAGEPLHF.

CDR3 nucleotide sequence: TGTGCCAGCAGCGCGCGACAGGGTCCCAATTCACCCCTCCACTTT. Amino acid sequence: CASSARQGPNSPLHF. The chain is built from TRBV9 and TRBJ1-6; TRBD1 matches at 7 bases. The junction had 7 bases not matched to a gene; V was cut back by 3 bases and J by 7 bases. The CDR3 runs 15 residues. From germline, CDR1 is SGDLS and CDR2 YYNGEE.

This clone was found a few times. The chain is built from TRBV5-1 and TRBJ2-5; the D gene is possibly TRBD1 (5 bases). The germline gives CDR1 SGHRS, CDR2 YFSETQ. Deletions cut 1 base from V and 1 base from J, with 8 bases between. The CDR3 runs to 14 residues. The CDR3 DNA follows: TGCGCCAGCAGCTTGTTGGGGCGCCAAGAGACCCAGTACTTC. Translation: CASSLLGRQETQYF.

The rearrangement uses TRBV19 and TRBJ2-7; TRBD1 matches 8 bases. V lost 4 bases and J lost 3; bases outside the gene matches: 8. The length of the CDR3 is 15 residues. In germline, CDR1 is LNHDA, CDR2 SQIVND (reference sequence). CDR3 bases: TGTGCCAGTAGTAGAACAGGGGGTGAGGGCTACGAGCAGTACTTC. Its translation is CASSRTGGEGYEQYF.

The J gene is TRBJ1-2, the V gene TRBV6-1, with a possible D match to TRBD1 (5 bases). Germline-derived CDR1 and CDR2 are MNHNS and SASEGT. Trimming removed 2 bases at V and 6 bases at J, with 10 bases between. This CDR3 has 13 amino acids. This chain's CDR3 is CASSEKGGDGYTF. CDR3 DNA: TGTGCCAGCAGTGAAAAGGGAGGGGATGGCTACACCTTC.

Here the CDR3 reads CATDRGQNTGELFF. The CDR3 bases are TGTGCCACCGACAGGGGTCAGAACACCGGGGAGCTGTTTTTT. The V call is TRBV24-1, the J call TRBJ2-2; 8 bases map to TRBD1. V gave up 9 bases and J gave up 1 base; unmatched junction bases: 3. The CDR3 totals 14 residues. CDR1 KGHDR and CDR2 SFDVKD come from the germline V gene.

This chain connects TRBV4-1 to TRBJ2-7; D might be TRBD1 (5 bases). Germline V CDR1 and CDR2: MGHRA, YSYEKL. CDR3 length: 13 residues. Trimming left V 2 bases short and J 6 bases short, with 11 bases between. The CDR3 DNA reads as TGCGCCAGCAGCCAAACGAGACAGAGCGAGCAGTACTTC. The encoded protein is CASSQTRQSEQYF.

This rearrangement joins TRBV28 to TRBJ2-7; 13 bases are shared with TRBD2. After removal of 3 bases from V and 2 bases from J, the junction contained 1 base not matched to a gene. The CDR3 is 15 amino acids. Germline CDR1 and CDR2: MDHEN and SYDVKM. The CDR3 sequence: CASSFGLAGAYEQYF. DNA of the CDR3: TGTGCCAGCAGTTTCGGACTAGCGGGAGCCTACGAGCAGTACTTC.

The V call is TRBV15, the J call TRBJ1-1; TRBD1 matches 10 bases. The CDR3 has 16 amino acids. Germline-derived CDR1 and CDR2 are LNHNV and YYDKDF (reference sequence). V gave up 3 bases and J gave up 3 bases; unmatched junction bases: 7. CDR3 coding DNA: TGTGCCACCAGCAGGGGGCTGACAGGGGGCCACACTGAAGCTTTCTTT. Residues: CATSRGLTGGHTEAFF.

The chain is built from TRBV5-1 and TRBJ2-1; the D is unclear. V shed 4 bases and J shed 6 bases, with 17 bases lying between them. Per germline, CDR1 SGHRS and CDR2 YFSETQ. The CDR3 is made up of 15 amino acids. The CDR3 sequence is CASSRGSGVGNEQFF. The CDR3 DNA sequence: TGCGCCAGCAGCCGTGGAAGTGGAGTAGGCAATGAGCAGTTCTTC.

The V and J genes are TRBV2 and TRBJ1-2, with TRBD1 as a possible D gene (6 bases). Trimming stripped 4 bases from V and 5 bases from J, with 8 bases between. Germline lookup yields CDR1 SNHLY and CDR2 FYNNEI. CDR3 size: 12 residues. The CDR3 sequence: CASSGRGYGYTF. The CDR3 DNA follows: TGTGCCAGCAGTGGCAGGGGTTATGGCTACACCTTC.

V is TRBV7-9 and J is TRBJ2-7; 8 bases are a match to TRBD1. V gave up 5 bases and J gave up 0 bases; unmatched junction bases: 6. Germline CDR1 reads SEHNR; CDR2 reads FQNEAQ (reference sequence). This CDR3 has 15 residues. The CDR3 region is CASSRTGQASYEQYF. The CDR3 region has the DNA TGTGCCAGCAGCAGAACGGGACAGGCCTCCTACGAGCAGTACTTC.

This chain connects TRBV28 to TRBJ2-7, with D possibly being TRBD2 (5 bases). V lost 5 bases to trimming and J lost 0 bases, with 17 bases between them. Germline V gene data show CDR1 as MDHEN and CDR2 as SYDVKM. This CDR3 has 16 residues. This CDR3 is CASSLPVWEPSYEQYF. CDR3 DNA: TGTGCCAGCAGTCTTCCTGTATGGGAGCCCTCCTACGAGCAGTACTTC.

The V gene is TRBV5-1, the J gene TRBJ2-1; TRBD1 is a possible D gene (5 bases). The V end lost 0 bases, the J end lost 8 bases, and 9 bases lay between the germline ends. Looked up from germline, CDR1 is SGHRS and CDR2 is YFSETQ. This CDR3 has 13 amino acids. CDR3 DNA: TGCGCCAGCAGCTTGGTTAGCAGGGATGAGCAGTTCTTC. Protein product: CASSLVSRDEQFF.

V is TRBV4-1 and J is TRBJ1-1, with D unclear. Germline assignment: CDR1 MGHRA and CDR2 YSYEKL. The V gene lost 0 bases and the J gene lost 1 base, with 9 bases spanning the gap. This CDR3 region has 15 residues. CDR3 sequence reads: CASSQDQVGNTEAFF. As DNA, the CDR3 is TGCGCCAGCAGCCAAGATCAGGTGGGGAACACTGAAGCTTTCTTT.

J is TRBJ1-5 and V is TRBV28, with TRBD1 identical over 8 bases. CDR1 MDHEN and CDR2 SYDVKM come from the germline V gene. Losses at the gene ends were 4 bases for V and 3 bases for J; bases not matched to a gene: 8. The CDR3 contains 16 residues. The CDR3 loop is CASSSYDRGYNQPQHF. DNA of the CDR3: TGTGCCAGCAGTTCATACGACAGGGGTTACAATCAGCCCCAGCATTTT.

V gene TRBV4-1 combines with J gene TRBJ1-1, with 9 bases matching TRBD1. Trimming took 0 bases from V and 1 from J; bases not matched to a gene: 15. The germline V gene has CDR1 MGHRA and CDR2 YSYEKL. The CDR3 runs to 20 residues. The CDR3 region is CASSQDFGQGFSVGNTEAFF. DNA of the CDR3: TGCGCCAGCAGCCAAGATTTCGGACAGGGGTTCTCGGTGGGGAACACTGAAGCTTTCTTT.

The V gene is TRBV7-6, the J gene TRBJ2-1; 8 bases match TRBD2. From germline, CDR1 is SGHVS and CDR2 FNYEAQ. This CDR3 has 16 residues. V lost 2 bases to trimming and J lost 3 bases; unmatched junction nucleotides: 6. In nucleotides, the CDR3 is TGTGCCAGCAGCTTACTTCCGAGCGGGGGCTACAATGAGCAGTTCTTC. Translation gives CASSLLPSGGYNEQFF.

V usage is TRBV3-1 (or the pseudogene TRBV3-2) and J usage is TRBJ1-1; D unresolved. Trimming removed 0 bases from V and 1 base from J, with 9 bases in between. There are 15 residues in the CDR3. Germline-derived CDR1 and CDR2 are LGHDT and YNNKEL (reference sequence). For the CDR3, the DNA is TGTGCCAGCAGCCAAGACAGTTTCACGAACACTGAAGCTTTCTTT. The encoded protein is CASSQDSFTNTEAFF.

This clone was found once. The gene calls are TRBV25-1 and TRBJ2-5, with 7 bases that match TRBD2. V lost 5 bases and J lost 2; bases outside the gene matches: 8. Germline V gene data show CDR1 as MGHDK and CDR2 as SYGVNS. This CDR3 is built from 15 residues. Written as DNA, the CDR3 is TGTGCCAGCAGTTCTCGGGGGAGGGCTCAAGAGACCCAGTACTTC. Its protein is CASSSRGRAQETQYF.

The V call is TRBV2, the J call TRBJ1-5; weak D call: TRBD1 (6 bases). This CDR3 is built from 15 residues. The ends were cut back, 5 bases at V and 3 bases at J, with 14 bases in the middle. The V gene's germline CDR1 is SNHLY and CDR2 FYNNEI. The DNA for the CDR3 is TGTGCCAGCAGTAGAGCCGGGACAAACAATCAGCCCCAGCATTTT. Translating gives CASSRAGTNNQPQHF.

The chain combines TRBV3-1 (or the pseudogene TRBV3-2) with TRBJ1-2, with D perhaps TRBD1 (6 bases). The CDR3 is 19 residues long. CDR1 LGHDT and CDR2 YNNKEL come from the germline V gene (reference sequence). Trimming left V 0 bases short and J 0 bases short, with 20 bases between. The CDR3 coding sequence is TGTGCCAGCAGCCAAGATCTCTTAGGACAGCCAATTTCTAACTATGGCTACACCTTC. It is translated as CASSQDLLGQPISNYGYTF.

The chain has TRBV28 and TRBJ1-2; D call uncertain. CDR3 size: 14 residues. Germline V gene data show CDR1 as MDHEN and CDR2 as SYDVKM. V shed 5 bases and J shed 2 bases, with 12 bases lying between them. In DNA, the CDR3 is TGTGCCAGCAGTCGGTGGCAGGCCAACTATGGCTACACCTTC. Its translation: CASSRWQANYGYTF.